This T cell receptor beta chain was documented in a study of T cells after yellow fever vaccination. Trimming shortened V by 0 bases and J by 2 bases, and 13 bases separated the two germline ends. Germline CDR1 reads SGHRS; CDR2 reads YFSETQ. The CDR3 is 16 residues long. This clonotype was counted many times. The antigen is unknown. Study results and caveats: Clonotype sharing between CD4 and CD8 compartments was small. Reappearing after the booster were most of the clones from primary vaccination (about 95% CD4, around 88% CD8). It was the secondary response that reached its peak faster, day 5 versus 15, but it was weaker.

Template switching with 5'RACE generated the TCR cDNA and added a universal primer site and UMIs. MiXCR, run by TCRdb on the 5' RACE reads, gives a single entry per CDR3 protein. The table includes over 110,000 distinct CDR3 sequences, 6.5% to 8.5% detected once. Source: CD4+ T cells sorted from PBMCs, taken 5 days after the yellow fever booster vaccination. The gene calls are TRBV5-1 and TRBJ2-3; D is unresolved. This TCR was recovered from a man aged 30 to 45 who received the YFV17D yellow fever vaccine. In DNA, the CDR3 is TGCGCCAGCAGCTTGGGAGCGAGATTGAACACAGATACGCAGTATTTT. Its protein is CASSLGARLNTDTQYF.